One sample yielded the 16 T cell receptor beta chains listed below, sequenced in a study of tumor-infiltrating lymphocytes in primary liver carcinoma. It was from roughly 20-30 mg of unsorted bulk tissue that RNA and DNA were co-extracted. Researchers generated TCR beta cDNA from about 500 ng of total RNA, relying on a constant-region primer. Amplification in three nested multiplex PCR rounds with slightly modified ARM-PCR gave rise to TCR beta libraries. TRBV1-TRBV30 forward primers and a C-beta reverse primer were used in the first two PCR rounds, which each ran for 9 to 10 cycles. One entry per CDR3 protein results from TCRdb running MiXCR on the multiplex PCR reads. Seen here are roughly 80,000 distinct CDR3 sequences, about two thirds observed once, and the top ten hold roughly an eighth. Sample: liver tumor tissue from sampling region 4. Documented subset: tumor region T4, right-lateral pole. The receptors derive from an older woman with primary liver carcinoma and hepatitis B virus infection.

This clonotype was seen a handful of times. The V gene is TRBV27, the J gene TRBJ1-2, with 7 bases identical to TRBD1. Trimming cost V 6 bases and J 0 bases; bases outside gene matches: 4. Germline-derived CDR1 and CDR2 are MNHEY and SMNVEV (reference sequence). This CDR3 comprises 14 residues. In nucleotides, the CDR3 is TGTGCCAGCAGACGGGACAGAGCTAACTATGGCTACACCTTC. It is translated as CASRRDRANYGYTF.

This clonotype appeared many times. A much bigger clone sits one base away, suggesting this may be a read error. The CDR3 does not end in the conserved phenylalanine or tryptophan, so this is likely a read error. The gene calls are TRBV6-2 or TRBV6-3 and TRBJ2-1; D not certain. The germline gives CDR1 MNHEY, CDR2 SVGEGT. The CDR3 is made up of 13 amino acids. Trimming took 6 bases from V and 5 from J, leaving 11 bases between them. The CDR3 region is CASRVTANNEQFL. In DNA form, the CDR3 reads TGTGCCAGCAGGGTGACTGCAAACAATGAGCAGTTCCTC.

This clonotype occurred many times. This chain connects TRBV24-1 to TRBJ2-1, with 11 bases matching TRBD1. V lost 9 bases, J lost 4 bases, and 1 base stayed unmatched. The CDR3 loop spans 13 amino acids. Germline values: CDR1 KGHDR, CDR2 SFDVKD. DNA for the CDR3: TGTGCCACCGGGACAGGGGGGTACAATGAGCAGTTCTTC. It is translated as CATGTGGYNEQFF.

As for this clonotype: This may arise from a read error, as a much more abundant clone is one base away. The CDR3 nucleotides are TGTGCCAACAGTTTAGCGGGGGGCGCGGTAGATACGCAGTATTTT. It specifies CANSLAGGAVDTQYF. V usage is TRBV28 and J usage is TRBJ2-3; 10 nucleotides agree with TRBD2. Germline CDR1 reads MDHEN; CDR2 reads SYDVKM. The CDR3 is 15 amino acids.

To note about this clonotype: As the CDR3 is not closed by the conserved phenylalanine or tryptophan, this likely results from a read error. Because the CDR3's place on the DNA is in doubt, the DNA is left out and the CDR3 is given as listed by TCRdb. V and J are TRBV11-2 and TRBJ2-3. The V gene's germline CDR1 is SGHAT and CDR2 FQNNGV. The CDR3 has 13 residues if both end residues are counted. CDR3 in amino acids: CASSLDRGDTRYS.

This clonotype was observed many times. The CDR3 DNA reads TGTGCCAGCAGTTCCCCGGGAGAGGGGAGAGGGTATGGCTACACCTTC. Its translation is CASSSPGEGRGYGYTF. J is TRBJ1-2 and V is TRBV28, with a tentative D call TRBD1 (5 bases). Germline V gene lookup returns CDR1 MDHEN and CDR2 SYDVKM. Trimming took 4 bases from V and 5 from J, leaving 20 bases between them. This CDR3 is 16 amino acids long.

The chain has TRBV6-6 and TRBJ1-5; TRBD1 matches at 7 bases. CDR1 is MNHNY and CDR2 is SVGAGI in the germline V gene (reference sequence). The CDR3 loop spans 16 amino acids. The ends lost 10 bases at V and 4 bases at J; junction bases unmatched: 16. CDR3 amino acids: CANKGTKQGLNQPQHF. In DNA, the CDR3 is TGTGCCAACAAGGGCACCAAACAGGGGCTGAATCAGCCCCAGCATTTT.

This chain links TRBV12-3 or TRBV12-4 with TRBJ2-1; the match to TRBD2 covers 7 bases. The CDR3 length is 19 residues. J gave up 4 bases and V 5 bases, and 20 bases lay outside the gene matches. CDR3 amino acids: CASSLLGAGDPTHYNEQFF. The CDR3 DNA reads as TGTGCCAGCAGTCTCCTAGGGGCGGGGGACCCAACACATTACAATGAGCAGTTCTTC.

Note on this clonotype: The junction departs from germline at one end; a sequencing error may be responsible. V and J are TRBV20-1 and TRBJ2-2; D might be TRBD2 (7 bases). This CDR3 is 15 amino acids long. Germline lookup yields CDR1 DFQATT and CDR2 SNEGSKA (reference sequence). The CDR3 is CNATLGEGDTGELLF. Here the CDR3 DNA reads TGCAATGCCACCCTGGGGGAGGGGGACACCGGGGAACTGCTTTTT.

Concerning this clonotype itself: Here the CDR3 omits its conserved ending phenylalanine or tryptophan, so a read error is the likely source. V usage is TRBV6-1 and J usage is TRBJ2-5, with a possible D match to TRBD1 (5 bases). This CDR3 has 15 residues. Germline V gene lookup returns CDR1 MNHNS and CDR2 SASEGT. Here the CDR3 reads CASKARDLNHETQYL. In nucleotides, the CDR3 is TGTGCCAGCAAGGCCAGGGATCTTAACCATGAGACCCAGTACCTC.

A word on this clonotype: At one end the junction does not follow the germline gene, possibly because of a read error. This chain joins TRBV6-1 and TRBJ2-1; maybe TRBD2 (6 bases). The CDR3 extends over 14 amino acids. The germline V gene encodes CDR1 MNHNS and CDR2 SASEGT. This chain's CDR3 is CTSSRETRIREQFF. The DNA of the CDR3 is TGTACCAGCAGTCGGGAGACTAGGATACGCGAGCAGTTCTTC.

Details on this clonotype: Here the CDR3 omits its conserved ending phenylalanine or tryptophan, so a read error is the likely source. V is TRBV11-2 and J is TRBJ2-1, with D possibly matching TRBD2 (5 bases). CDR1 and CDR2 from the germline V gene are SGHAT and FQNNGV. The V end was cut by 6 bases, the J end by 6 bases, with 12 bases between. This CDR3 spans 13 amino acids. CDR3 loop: CASSFTGLNEQFS. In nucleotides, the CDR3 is TGTGCCAGCAGTTTTACTGGACTCAATGAGCAGTTCTCC.

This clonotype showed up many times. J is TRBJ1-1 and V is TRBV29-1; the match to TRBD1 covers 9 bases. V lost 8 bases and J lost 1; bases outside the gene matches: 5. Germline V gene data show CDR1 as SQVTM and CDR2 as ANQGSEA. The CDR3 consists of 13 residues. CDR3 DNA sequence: TGCAGCTCCCGGGGACAGGGGAACACTGAAGCTTTCTTT. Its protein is CSSRGQGNTEAFF.

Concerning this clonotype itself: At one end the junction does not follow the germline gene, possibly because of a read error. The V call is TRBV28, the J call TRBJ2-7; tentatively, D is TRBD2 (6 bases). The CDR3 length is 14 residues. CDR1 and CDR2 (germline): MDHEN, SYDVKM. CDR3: CASSLGGTLHEQYF. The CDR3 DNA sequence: TGTGCCAGCAGTTTAGGAGGGACCCTACACGAGCAGTATTTC.

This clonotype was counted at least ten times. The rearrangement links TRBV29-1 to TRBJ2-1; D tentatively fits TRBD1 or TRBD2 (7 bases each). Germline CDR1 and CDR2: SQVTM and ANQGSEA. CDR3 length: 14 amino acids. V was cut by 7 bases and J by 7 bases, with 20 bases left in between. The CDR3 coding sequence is TGCAGCGCCACCAGGGGCAGGGGGGGGAATGAGCAGTTCTTC. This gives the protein CSATRGRGGNEQFF.

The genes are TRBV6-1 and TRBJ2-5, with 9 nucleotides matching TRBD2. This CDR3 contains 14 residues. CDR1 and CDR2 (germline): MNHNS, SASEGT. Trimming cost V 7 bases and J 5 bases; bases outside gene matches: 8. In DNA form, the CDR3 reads TGTGCCAGCAACGAGGGCGGGGGGGGGGAGACCCAGTACTTC. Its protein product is CASNEGGGGETQYF.